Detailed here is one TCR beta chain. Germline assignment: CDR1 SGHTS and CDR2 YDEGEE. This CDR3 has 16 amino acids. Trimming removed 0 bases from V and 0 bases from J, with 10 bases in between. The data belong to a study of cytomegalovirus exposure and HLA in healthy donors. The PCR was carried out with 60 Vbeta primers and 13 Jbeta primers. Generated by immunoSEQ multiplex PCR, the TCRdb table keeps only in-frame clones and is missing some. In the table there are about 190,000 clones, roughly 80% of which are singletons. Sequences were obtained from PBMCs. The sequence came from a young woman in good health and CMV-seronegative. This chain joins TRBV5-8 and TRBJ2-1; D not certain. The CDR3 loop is CASSLAQLGSYNEQFF. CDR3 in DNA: TGTGCCAGCAGCTTGGCACAGCTGGGCTCCTACAATGAGCAGTTCTTC.